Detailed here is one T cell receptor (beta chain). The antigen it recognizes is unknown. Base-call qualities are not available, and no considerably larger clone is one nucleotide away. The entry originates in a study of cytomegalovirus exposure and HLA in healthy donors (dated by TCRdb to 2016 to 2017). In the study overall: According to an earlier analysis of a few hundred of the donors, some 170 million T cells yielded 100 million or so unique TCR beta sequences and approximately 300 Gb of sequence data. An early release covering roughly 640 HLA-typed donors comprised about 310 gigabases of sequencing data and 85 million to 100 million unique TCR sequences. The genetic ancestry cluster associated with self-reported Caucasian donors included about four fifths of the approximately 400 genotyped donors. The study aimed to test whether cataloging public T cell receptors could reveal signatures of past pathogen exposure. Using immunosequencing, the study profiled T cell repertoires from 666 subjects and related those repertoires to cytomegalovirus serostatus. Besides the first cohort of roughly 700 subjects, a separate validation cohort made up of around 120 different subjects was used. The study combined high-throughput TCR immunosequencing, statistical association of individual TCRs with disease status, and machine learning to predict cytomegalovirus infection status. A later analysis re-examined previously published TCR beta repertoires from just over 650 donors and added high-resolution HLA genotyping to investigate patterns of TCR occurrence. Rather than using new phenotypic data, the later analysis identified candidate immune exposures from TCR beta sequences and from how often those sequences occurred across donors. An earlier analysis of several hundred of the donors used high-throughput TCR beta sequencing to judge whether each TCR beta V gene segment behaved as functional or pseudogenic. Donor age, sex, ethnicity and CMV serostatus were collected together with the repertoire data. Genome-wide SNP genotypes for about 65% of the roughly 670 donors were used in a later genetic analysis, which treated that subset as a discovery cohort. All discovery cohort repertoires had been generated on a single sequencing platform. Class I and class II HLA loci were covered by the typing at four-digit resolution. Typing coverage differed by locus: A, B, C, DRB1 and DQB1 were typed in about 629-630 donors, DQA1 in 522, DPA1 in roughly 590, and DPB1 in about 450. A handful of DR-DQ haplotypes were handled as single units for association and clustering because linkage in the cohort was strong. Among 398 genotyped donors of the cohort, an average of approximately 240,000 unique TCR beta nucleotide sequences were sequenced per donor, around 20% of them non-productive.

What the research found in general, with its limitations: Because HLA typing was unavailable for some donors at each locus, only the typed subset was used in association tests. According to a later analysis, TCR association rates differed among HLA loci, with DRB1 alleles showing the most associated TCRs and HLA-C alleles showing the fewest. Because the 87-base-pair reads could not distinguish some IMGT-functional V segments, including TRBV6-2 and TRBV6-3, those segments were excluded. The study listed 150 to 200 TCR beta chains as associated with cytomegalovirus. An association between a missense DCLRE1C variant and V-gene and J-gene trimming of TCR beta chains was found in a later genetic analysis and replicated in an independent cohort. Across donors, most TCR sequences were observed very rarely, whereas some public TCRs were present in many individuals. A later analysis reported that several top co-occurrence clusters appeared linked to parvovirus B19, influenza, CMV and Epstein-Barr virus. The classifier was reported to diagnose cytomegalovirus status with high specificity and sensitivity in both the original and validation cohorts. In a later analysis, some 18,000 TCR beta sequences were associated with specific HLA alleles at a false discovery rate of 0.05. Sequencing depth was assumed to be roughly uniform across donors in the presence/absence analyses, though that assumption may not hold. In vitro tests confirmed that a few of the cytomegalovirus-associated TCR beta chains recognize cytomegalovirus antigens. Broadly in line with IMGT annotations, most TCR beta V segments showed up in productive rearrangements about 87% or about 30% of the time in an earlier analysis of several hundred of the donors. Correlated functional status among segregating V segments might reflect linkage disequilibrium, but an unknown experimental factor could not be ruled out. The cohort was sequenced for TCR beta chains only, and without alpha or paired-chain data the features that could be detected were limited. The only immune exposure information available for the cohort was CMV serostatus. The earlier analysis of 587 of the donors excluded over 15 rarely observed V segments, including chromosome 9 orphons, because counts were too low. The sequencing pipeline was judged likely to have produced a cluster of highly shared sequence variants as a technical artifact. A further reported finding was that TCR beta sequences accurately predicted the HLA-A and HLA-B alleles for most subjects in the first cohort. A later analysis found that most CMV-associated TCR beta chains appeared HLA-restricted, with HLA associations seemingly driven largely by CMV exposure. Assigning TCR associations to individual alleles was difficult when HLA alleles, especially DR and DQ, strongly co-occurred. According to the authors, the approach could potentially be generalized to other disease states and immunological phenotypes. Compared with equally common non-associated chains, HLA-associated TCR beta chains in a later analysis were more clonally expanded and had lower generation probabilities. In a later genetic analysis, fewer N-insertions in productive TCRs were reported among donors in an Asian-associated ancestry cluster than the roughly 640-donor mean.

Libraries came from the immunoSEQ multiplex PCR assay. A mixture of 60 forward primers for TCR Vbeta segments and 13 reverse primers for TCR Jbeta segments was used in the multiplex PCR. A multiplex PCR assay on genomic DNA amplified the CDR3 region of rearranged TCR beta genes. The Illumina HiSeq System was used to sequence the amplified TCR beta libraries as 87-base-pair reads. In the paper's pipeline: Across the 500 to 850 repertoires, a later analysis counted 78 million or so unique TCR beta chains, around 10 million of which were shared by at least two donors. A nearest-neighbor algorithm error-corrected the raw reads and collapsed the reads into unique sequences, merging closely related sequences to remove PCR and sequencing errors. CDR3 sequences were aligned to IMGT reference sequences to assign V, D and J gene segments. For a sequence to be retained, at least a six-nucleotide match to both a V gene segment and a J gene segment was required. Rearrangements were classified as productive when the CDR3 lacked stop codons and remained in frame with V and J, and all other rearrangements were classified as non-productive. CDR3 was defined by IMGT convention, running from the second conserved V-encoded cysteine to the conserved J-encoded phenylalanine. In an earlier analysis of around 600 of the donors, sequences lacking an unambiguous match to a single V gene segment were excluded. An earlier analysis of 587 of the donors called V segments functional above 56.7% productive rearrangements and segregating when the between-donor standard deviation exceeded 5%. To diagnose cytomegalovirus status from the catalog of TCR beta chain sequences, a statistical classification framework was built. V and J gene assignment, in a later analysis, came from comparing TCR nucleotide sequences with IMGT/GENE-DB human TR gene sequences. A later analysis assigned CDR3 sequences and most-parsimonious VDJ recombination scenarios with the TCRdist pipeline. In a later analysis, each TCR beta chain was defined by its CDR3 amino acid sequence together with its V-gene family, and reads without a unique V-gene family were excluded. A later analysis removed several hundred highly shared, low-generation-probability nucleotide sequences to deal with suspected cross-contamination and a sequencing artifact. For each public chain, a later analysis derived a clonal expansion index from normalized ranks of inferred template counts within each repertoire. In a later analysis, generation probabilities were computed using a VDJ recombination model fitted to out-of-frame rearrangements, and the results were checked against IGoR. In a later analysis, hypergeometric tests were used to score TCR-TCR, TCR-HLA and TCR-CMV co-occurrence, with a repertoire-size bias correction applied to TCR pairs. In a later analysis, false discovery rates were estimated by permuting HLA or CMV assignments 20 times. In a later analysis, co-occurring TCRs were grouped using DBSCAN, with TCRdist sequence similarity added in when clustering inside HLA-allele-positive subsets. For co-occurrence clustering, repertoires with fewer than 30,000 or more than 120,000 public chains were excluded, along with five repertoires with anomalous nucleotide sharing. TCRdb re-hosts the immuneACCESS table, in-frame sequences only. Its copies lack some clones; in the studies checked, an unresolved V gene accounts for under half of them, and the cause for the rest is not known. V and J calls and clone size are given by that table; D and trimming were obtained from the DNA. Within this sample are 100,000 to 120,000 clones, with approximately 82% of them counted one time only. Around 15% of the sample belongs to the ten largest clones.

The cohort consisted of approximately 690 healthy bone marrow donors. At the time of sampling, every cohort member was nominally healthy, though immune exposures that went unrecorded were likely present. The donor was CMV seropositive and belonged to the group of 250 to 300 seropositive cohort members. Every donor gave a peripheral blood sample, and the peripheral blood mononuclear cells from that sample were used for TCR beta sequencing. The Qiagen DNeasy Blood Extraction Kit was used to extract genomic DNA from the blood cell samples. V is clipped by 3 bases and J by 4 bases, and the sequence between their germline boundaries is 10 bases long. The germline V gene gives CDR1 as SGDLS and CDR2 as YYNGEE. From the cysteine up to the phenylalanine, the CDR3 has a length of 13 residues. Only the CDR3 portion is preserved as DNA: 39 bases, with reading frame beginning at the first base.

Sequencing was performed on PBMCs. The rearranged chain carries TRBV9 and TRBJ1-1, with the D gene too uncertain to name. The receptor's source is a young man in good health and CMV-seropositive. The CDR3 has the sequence CASSAGGTTEAFF. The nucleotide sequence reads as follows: TGTGCCAGCAGCGCGGGAGGTACCACTGAAGCTTTCTTT.